The 17 T cell receptor beta chains in this list originate from one sample, sequenced in a study of neurological immune-mediated disorders. Each CDR3 protein gets one entry after TCRdb re-called the 5' RACE reads with MiXCR. This table holds under 45,000 distinct CDR3 sequences, 3% to 4% found once. Sequences were obtained from PBMCs. All receptors derive from a man aged 25-40 years with multiple sclerosis.

This clonotype has at least ten counts. The J gene is TRBJ2-5, the V gene TRBV20-1; TRBD1 matches at 7 bases. CDR1 is DFQATT, CDR2 SNEGSKA, per germline (reference sequence). V shed 3 bases and J 0 bases; nucleotides not matched to a gene: 7. CDR3 length equals 15 residues. The chain's CDR3 is CSASALTGYQETQYF. The CDR3 DNA reads TGCAGTGCTAGTGCCCTGACAGGGTACCAAGAGACCCAGTACTTC.

This clonotype was seen ten or more times. This chain joins TRBV4-3 and TRBJ2-7, with 9 bases fitting TRBD2. CDR3 length: 16 amino acids. Trimming cost V 0 bases and J 0 bases; bases outside gene matches: 3. Germline assignment: CDR1 LGHNA and CDR2 YSLEER. Here the CDR3 DNA reads TGCGCCAGCAGCCAAGATAGCGGGGGCAGCTCCTACGAGCAGTACTTC. Translating gives CASSQDSGGSSYEQYF.

Ten or more counts support this clonotype. This chain joins TRBV12-3 or TRBV12-4 and TRBJ2-5; 8 nucleotides match TRBD2. With 8 bases clipped from V and 4 bases from J, the junction kept 3 bases outside the gene matches. This CDR3 comprises 12 residues. CDR3 protein: CASGAGGETQYF. CDR3 in DNA: TGTGCCAGCGGGGCGGGAGGAGAGACCCAGTACTTC.

This clonotype occurred many times. The gene calls are TRBV7-2 and TRBJ1-2; perhaps TRBD1 as D (5 bases). Germline-derived CDR1 and CDR2 are SGHTA and FQGNSA. The CDR3 covers 15 residues. V gave up 0 bases and J gave up 8 bases, with 16 bases separating them. This chain's CDR3 is CASSLAMGGTGGYTF. The CDR3, as DNA: TGTGCCAGCAGCTTAGCGATGGGGGGGACCGGAGGCTACACCTTC. The variable domain in full, with the rest retrieved from reference TRBV7-2 and TRBJ1-2, is GAGVSQSPSNKVTEKGKDVELRCDPISGHTALYWYRQSLGQGLEFLIYFQGNSAPDKSGLPSDRFSAERTGGSVSTLTIQRTQQEDSAVYLCASSLAMGGTGGYTFGSGTRLTVV.

This clonotype has at least ten counts. The chain uses TRBV3-1 and TRBJ2-3; the D gene is possibly TRBD1 (6 bases). The germline gives CDR1 LGHDT, CDR2 YNNKEL (reference sequence). The length of the CDR3 is 16 residues. V gave up 4 bases and J gave up 6 bases, with 20 bases separating them. CDR3 sequence reads: CASSLSRTVGQDTQYF. The CDR3 DNA reads TGTGCCAGCAGCCTCTCCCGGACAGTCGGGCAGGATACGCAGTATTTT.

In this sample, this clonotype turned up many times. The chain uses TRBV12-3 or TRBV12-4 and TRBJ1-5; 7 nucleotides align to TRBD1. Losses at the gene ends were 8 bases for V and 5 bases for J; bases not matched to a gene: 12. The CDR3 runs 15 residues. The CDR3 DNA reads TGTGCCAGCTCAGGGGGGGGACAAGGATATCAGCCCCAGCATTTT. Protein: CASSGGGQGYQPQHF.

This clonotype came up many times. This chain joins TRBV7-9 and TRBJ1-5; D is undetermined. Germline CDR1 SEHNR, CDR2 FQNEAQ (reference sequence). Between the trimmed V and J ends, which lost 4 bases and 3 bases, there was a span of 10 bases. The CDR3 consists of 14 residues. CDR3 in amino acids: CASSSDGANQPQHF. The CDR3 coding sequence is TGTGCCAGCAGCTCCGACGGCGCCAATCAGCCCCAGCATTTT.

This clonotype appeared many times. V and J are TRBV24-1 and TRBJ1-1, with D unresolved. Germline-derived CDR1 and CDR2 are KGHDR and SFDVKD. The CDR3 is made up of 13 amino acids. V was cut by 6 bases and J by 7 bases, with 14 bases left in between. CDR3 residues: CATSPDPPREAFF. The CDR3 DNA reads as TGTGCCACCAGTCCTGACCCTCCCCGTGAAGCTTTCTTT.

The sample holds many counts of this clonotype. The V gene is TRBV5-6, the J gene TRBJ2-3; 9 bases agree with TRBD2. V was pared by 4 bases and J by 4 bases, with 4 bases of the junction left unmatched. The CDR3 runs to 14 residues. Germline V CDR1 and CDR2: SGHDT, YYEEEE. The CDR3 sequence is CASSPSGVADTQYF. The CDR3 bases are TGTGCCAGCAGCCCTAGCGGGGTGGCAGATACGCAGTATTTT.

This clonotype was observed at least ten times. This chain joins TRBV12-3 or TRBV12-4 and TRBJ2-1, with D perhaps being TRBD1 or TRBD2 (5 bases each). The CDR3 length is 13 residues. Trimming stripped 8 bases from V and 4 bases from J, with 12 bases between. The CDR3 here is CASGTDSYNEQFF. In DNA, the CDR3 is TGTGCCAGCGGGACCGACTCATACAATGAGCAGTTCTTC.

V gene TRBV7-3 combines with J gene TRBJ1-1; TRBD1 is a possible D gene (5 bases). Between the trimmed V and J ends, which lost 5 bases and 0 bases, there was a span of 16 bases. The CDR3 consists of 16 residues. The germline gives CDR1 SGHTA, CDR2 FQGTGA. The CDR3 loop is CASSPGERFLNTEAFF. In DNA, the CDR3 is TGTGCCAGCAGCCCGGGGGAGAGGTTCTTGAACACTGAAGCTTTCTTT.

The sample holds many counts of this clonotype. This sequence joins TRBV9 and TRBJ2-1; possible D gene TRBD2, 6 bases. This CDR3 contains 15 residues. The germline V and J ends were trimmed by 3 bases and 7 bases, with 17 bases remaining between them. CDR1 SGDLS and CDR2 YYNGEE come from the germline V gene. The CDR3 nucleotides are TGTGCCAGCAGCGCCGTTGTCGGGGGAATGAATGAGCAGTTCTTC. Translation gives CASSAVVGGMNEQFF.

In its sample, this clonotype was seen a few times. V and J are TRBV27 and TRBJ1-1, with a possible D match to TRBD1 (5 bases). CDR3 size: 17 residues. Germline assignment: CDR1 MNHEY and CDR2 SMNVEV (reference sequence). V lost 3 bases, J lost 1 base, and 18 bases lay in between. CDR3 loop: CASSFRWGSGGNTEAFF. For the CDR3, the DNA is TGTGCCAGCAGTTTTCGCTGGGGGTCAGGAGGGAACACTGAAGCTTTCTTT.

This chain links TRBV10-3 with TRBJ2-3; weak D call: TRBD2 (5 bases). The CDR3 spans 14 residues. CDR1 and CDR2 (germline): ENHRY, SYGVKD. With 0 bases removed from V and 4 bases from J, the gap between germline ends came to 8 bases. This CDR3 is CAISESSVSDTQYF. The CDR3 bases are TGTGCCATCAGTGAGTCTAGCGTCTCAGATACGCAGTATTTT.

This clonotype showed up many times. The chain links TRBV6-1 to TRBJ2-7; D gene uncertain. This CDR3 spans 13 amino acids. Between the trimmed V and J ends, which lost 4 bases and 2 bases, there was a span of 9 bases. Germline lookup yields CDR1 MNHNS and CDR2 SASEGT. CDR3 amino acids: CASSVPGTYEQYF. The CDR3 DNA sequence: TGTGCCAGCAGTGTTCCAGGTACCTACGAGCAGTACTTC.

This clonotype came up many times. The chain joins TRBV6-1 to TRBJ1-5; weak D call: TRBD1 (6 bases). Trimming removed 1 base from V and 0 bases from J, with 10 bases in between. The CDR3 loop spans 16 amino acids. From germline, CDR1 is MNHNS and CDR2 SASEGT. This CDR3 is CASSEGGGGSNQPQHF. In DNA, the CDR3 is TGTGCCAGCAGTGAAGGGGGAGGGGGTAGCAATCAGCCCCAGCATTTT.

This clonotype was recorded many times. The V gene is TRBV12-3 or TRBV12-4, the J gene TRBJ1-5, with D hard to call. The CDR3 extends over 15 amino acids. Trimming cost V 2 bases and J 0 bases, with 8 bases left between them. CDR3 sequence: CASSLTEYSNQPQHF. The DNA of the CDR3 is TGTGCCAGCAGTTTAACCGAATATAGCAATCAGCCCCAGCATTTT.